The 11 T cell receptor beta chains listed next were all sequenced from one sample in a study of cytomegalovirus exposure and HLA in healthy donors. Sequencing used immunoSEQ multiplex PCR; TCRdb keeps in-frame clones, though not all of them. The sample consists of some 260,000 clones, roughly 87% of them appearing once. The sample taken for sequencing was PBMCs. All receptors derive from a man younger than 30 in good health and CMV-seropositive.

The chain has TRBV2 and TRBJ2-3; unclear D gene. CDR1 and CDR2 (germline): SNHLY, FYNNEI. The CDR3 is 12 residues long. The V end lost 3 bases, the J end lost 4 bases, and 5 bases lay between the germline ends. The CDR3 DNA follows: TGTGCCAGCAGTGAGAATCCAGATACGCAGTATTTT. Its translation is CASSENPDTQYF.

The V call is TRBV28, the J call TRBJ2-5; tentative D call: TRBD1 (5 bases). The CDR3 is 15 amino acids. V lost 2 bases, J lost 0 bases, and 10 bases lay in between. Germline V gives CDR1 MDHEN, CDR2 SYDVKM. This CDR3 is CASSLGRAYQETQYF. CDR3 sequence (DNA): TGTGCCAGCAGTTTAGGCAGGGCGTACCAAGAGACCCAGTACTTC.

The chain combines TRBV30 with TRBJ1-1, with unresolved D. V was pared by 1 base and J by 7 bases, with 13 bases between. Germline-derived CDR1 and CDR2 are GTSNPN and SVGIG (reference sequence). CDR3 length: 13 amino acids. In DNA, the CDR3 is TGTGCCTGGAGTGAAGTAGGGCCTGGTGAAGCTTTCTTT. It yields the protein CAWSEVGPGEAFF.

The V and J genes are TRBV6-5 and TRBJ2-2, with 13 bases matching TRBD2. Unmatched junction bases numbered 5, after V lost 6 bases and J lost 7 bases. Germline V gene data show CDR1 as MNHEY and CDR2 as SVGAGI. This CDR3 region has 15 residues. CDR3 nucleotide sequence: TGTGCCAGCAGCCCAGGACTAGCGGGAGTCGGGGAGCTGTTTTTT. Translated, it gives CASSPGLAGVGELFF.

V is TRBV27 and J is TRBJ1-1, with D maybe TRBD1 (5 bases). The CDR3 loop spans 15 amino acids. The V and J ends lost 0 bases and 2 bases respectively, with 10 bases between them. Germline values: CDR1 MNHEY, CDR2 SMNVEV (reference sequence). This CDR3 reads CASSLSSGENTEAFF. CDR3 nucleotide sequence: TGTGCCAGCAGTTTATCGTCGGGGGAAAACACTGAAGCTTTCTTT.

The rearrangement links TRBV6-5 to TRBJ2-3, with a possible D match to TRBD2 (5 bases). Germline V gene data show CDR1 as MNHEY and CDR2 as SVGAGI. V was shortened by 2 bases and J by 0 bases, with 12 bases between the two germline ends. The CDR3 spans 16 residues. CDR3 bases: TGTGCCAGCAGTTACATGCGGGTATCAAGCACAGATACGCAGTATTTT. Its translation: CASSYMRVSSTDTQYF.

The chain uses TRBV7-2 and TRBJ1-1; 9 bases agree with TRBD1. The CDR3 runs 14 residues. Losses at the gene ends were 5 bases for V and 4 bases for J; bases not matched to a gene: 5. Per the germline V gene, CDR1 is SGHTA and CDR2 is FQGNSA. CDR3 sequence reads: CASSARTGVTEAFF. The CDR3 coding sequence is TGTGCCAGCAGCGCACGGACAGGGGTCACTGAAGCTTTCTTT. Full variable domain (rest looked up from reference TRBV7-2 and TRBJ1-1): GAGVSQSPSNKVTEKGKDVELRCDPISGHTALYWYRQSLGQGLEFLIYFQGNSAPDKSGLPSDRFSAERTGGSVSTLTIQRTQQEDSAVYLCASSARTGVTEAFFGQGTRLTVV.

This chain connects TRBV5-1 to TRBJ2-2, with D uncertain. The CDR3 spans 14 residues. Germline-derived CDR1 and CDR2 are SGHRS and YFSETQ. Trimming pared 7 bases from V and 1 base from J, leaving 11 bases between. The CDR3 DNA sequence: TGCGCCAGCGCCCGTACGAGGAACACCGGGGAGCTGTTTTTT. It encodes CASARTRNTGELFF.

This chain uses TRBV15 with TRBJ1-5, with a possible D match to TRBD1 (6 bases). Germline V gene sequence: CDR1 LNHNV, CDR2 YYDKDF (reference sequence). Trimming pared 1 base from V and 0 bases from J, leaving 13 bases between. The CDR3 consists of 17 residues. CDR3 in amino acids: CATSRGSGVHSNQPQHF. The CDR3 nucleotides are TGTGCCACCAGCAGAGGGTCAGGGGTGCATAGCAATCAGCCCCAGCATTTT. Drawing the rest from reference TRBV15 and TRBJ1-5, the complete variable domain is DAMVIQNPRYQVTQFGKPVTLSCSQTLNHNVMYWYQQKSSQAPKLLFHYYDKDFNNEADTPDNFQSRRPNTSFCFLDIRSPGLGDTAMYLCATSRGSGVHSNQPQHFGDGTRLSIL.

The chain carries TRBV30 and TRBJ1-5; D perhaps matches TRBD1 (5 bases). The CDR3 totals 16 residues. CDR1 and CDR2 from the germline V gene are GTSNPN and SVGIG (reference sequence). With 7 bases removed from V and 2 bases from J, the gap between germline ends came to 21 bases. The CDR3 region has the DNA TGTGCCTCTTCAATGGGGACCTTCGTTGGCAATCAGCCCCAGCATTTT. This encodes CASSMGTFVGNQPQHF.

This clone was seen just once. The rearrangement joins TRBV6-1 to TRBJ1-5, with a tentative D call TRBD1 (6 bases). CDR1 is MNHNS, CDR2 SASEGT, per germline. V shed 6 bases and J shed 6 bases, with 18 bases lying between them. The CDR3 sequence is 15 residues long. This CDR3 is CASSGTGWLFQPQHF. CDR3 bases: TGTGCCAGCAGCGGTACAGGGTGGCTATTTCAGCCCCAGCATTTT.